The 15 T cell receptor beta chains reported below all come from one sample, sequenced in a study of blood T cell repertoires in COVID-19. The protocol was immunoSEQ multiplex PCR, while the TCRdb copy is restricted to in-frame clones and leaves out a portion. The table has more than 250,000 clones, about four fifths seen once; the top ten hold 0.95% to 1.5%. Sequenced: peripheral blood. These receptors came from a woman aged 45-65 years with acute or convalescent COVID-19.

Here the CDR3 reads CARSSGTQYF. As DNA, the CDR3 is TGTGCCAGGTCTAGTGGGACCCAGTACTTC. The chain combines TRBV21-1 with TRBJ2-5; no check of the table's D call, TRBD2, against the DNA was made. TRBV21-1 is a listed pseudogene. This CDR3 contains 10 residues.

The V gene is TRBV10-2, the J gene TRBJ2-3; D perhaps matches TRBD1 (5 bases). Germline CDR1 reads WSHSY; CDR2 reads SAAADI. The CDR3 runs 14 residues. V lost 6 bases and J 6 bases, leaving 16 bases between the germline ends. The CDR3 sequence is CASRAAGSGDTQYF. CDR3 coding DNA: TGCGCCAGCAGGGCGGCAGGGTCGGGCGATACGCAGTATTTT.

The chain employs TRBV2 and TRBJ1-1, with a possible D match to TRBD1 (6 bases). CDR3 length: 11 residues. Germline V gives CDR1 SNHLY, CDR2 FYNNEI. V gave up 6 bases and J gave up 8 bases, with 10 bases separating them. In DNA form, the CDR3 reads TGTGCCAGCAGCGTCGACAGGGAAGCTTTCTTT. It specifies CASSVDREAFF.

The chain is built from TRBV29-1 and TRBJ1-1, with D unresolved. CDR1 and CDR2 (germline): SQVTM, ANQGSEA. V lost 2 bases and J 10 bases, leaving 14 bases between the germline ends. This CDR3 is built from 12 residues. Written as DNA, the CDR3 is TGCAGCGTTGAAAGCGTGTTCGAGGGAGCTTTCTTT. Translated, it gives CSVESVFEGAFF.

The chain carries TRBV19 and TRBJ2-7; a weak D match, TRBD2 (7 bases). Germline CDR1 reads LNHDA; CDR2 reads SQIVND (reference sequence). This CDR3 is built from 16 residues. Trimming removed 7 bases from V and 3 bases from J, with 22 bases in between. The CDR3 nucleotides read TGTGCCAGTACCCTAAAAGGGGGGGGCACAGTCTACGAGCAGTACTTC. It translates to CASTLKGGGTVYEQYF.

The J gene is TRBJ2-1, the V gene TRBV19; tentative D call: TRBD1 (5 bases). V lost 7 bases and J 8 bases, leaving 15 bases between the germline ends. This CDR3 is built from 13 residues. Germline CDR1 LNHDA, CDR2 SQIVND (reference sequence). The CDR3 loop is CASKVQGGDEQFF. The DNA of the CDR3 is TGTGCCAGTAAGGTCCAGGGTGGGGATGAGCAGTTCTTC.

The V call is TRBV11-3, the J call TRBJ2-3; possible D gene TRBD1, 5 bases. Germline assignment: CDR1 SGHNT and CDR2 YENEEA. Trimming removed 3 bases at V and 2 bases at J, with 12 bases between. The CDR3 length is 15 residues. In DNA, the CDR3 is TGTGCCAGCAGCTTGGGTGGCGGACACACAGATACGCAGTATTTT. Translation: CASSLGGGHTDTQYF.

V and J are TRBV4-1 and TRBJ1-1, with D tentatively TRBD1 (5 bases). The ends were cut back, 0 bases at V and 5 bases at J, with 16 bases in the middle. The germline V gene has CDR1 MGHRA and CDR2 YSYEKL. This CDR3 spans 16 amino acids. CDR3 nucleotide sequence: TGCGCCAGCAGCCAAGATCGGCTACTGGGGGGAACTGAAGCTTTCTTT. Amino acids: CASSQDRLLGGTEAFF.

The CDR3 reads CASSLPGALAFF. The DNA for the CDR3 is TGTGCCAGCAGCTTACCAGGGGCTTTAGCTTTCTTT. V usage is TRBV7-8 and J usage is TRBJ1-1; TRBD1 is a possible D gene (6 bases). V was pared by 2 bases and J by 10 bases, with 11 bases between. Germline V gene sequence: CDR1 SGHVS, CDR2 FQNEAQ. The CDR3 has 12 residues.

The CDR3 loop reads CASSSSGADTQYF. In DNA form, the CDR3 reads TGCGCCAGCAGCTCGAGTGGAGCAGATACGCAGTATTTT. The chain carries TRBV5-1 and TRBJ2-3; the D is unclear. Germline V lookup: CDR1 SGHRS, CDR2 YFSETQ. The CDR3 consists of 13 residues. Trimming took 3 bases from V and 4 from J, leaving 9 bases between them.

The chain combines TRBV5-6 with TRBJ2-1, with 8 bases that match TRBD1. The CDR3 extends over 15 amino acids. The germline V gene has CDR1 SGHDT and CDR2 YYEEEE. Trimming took 5 bases from V and 4 from J; bases not matched to a gene: 8. The CDR3 loop reads CASRGRQGSYNEQFF. CDR3 DNA sequence: TGTGCCAGCAGAGGACGACAGGGGAGTTACAATGAGCAGTTCTTC.

CDR3 DNA sequence: TGTGCCAGCAGCTTAGGGAGGTCTAGCAATCAGCCCCAGCATTTT. Protein product: CASSLGRSSNQPQHF. This rearrangement joins TRBV5-8 to TRBJ1-5; unclear D gene. Germline assignment: CDR1 SGHTS and CDR2 YDEGEE. The CDR3 consists of 15 residues. The V gene lost 2 bases and the J gene lost 0 bases, with 9 bases spanning the gap.

The J gene is TRBJ2-2, the V gene TRBV18; D is perhaps TRBD1 (6 bases). This CDR3 is 16 amino acids long. Trimming took 6 bases from V and 6 from J, leaving 20 bases between them. Germline V gene lookup returns CDR1 KGHSH and CDR2 LQKENI. CDR3 amino acids: CASSLYRDPSPGELFF. Written as DNA, the CDR3 is TGTGCCAGCTCTCTTTACAGGGACCCGTCACCCGGGGAGCTGTTTTTT.

The chain joins TRBV5-1 to TRBJ2-7, with TRBD1 identical over 10 bases. Germline V gives CDR1 SGHRS, CDR2 YFSETQ. The CDR3 length is 13 residues. Trimming at V came to 4 bases and at J to 4 bases, leaving 2 bases not matched to a gene. The CDR3 sequence: CASSPDRGYEQYF. The CDR3 bases are TGCGCCAGCAGCCCGGACAGGGGGTACGAGCAGTACTTC.

The chain couples TRBV2 to TRBJ1-4; D remains ambiguous. The CDR3 length is 13 residues. Looked up from germline, CDR1 is SNHLY and CDR2 is FYNNEI. V was cut by 7 bases and J by 5 bases, with 11 bases left in between. DNA for the CDR3: TGTGCCAGCAATCCAAACCTAAATGAAAAACTGTTTTTT. Translated, it gives CASNPNLNEKLFF.